Below are 10 T cell receptor beta chains sequenced from a single sample in a study of OX40 agonist ivuxolimab in advanced cancers. Some clones are missing from TCRdb's copy, which holds only in-frame ones; the method was immunoSEQ multiplex PCR. The sample carries over 9,000 clones, roughly 64% recorded once. The material sequenced was CD4+ or CD8+ T cells sorted from blood, taken in a trial of the OX40 agonist ivuxolimab. These receptors originate from an adult with an advanced solid tumor such as melanoma, head and neck, liver or kidney cancer.

The rearrangement joins TRBV27 to TRBJ1-1, with 9 bases aligning to TRBD1. Per germline, CDR1 MNHEY and CDR2 SMNVEV (reference sequence). The CDR3 sequence is 14 residues long. Unmatched junction bases numbered 9, after V lost 3 bases and J lost 10 bases. The CDR3 DNA sequence: TGTGCCAGCAGTTTGGACAGGGGTCGACAAAGAGCTTTCTTT. It codes for CASSLDRGRQRAFF.

Within the sample, this clone is medium-sized. This chain connects TRBV7-8 to TRBJ1-5; D might be TRBD1 (6 bases). CDR1 and CDR2 from the germline V gene are SGHVS and FQNEAQ. The CDR3 is 15 residues long. V was pared by 1 base and J by 4 bases, with 11 bases between. The CDR3 region has the DNA TGTGCCAGCAGCTTAGGTTTGAGGGGGAATCAGCCCCAGCATTTT. Its translation is CASSLGLRGNQPQHF.

The chain is built from TRBV9 and TRBJ2-1, with a tentative D call TRBD2 (6 bases). Trimming left V 0 bases short and J 0 bases short, with 10 bases between. The CDR3 is 16 amino acids. Germline V gives CDR1 SGDLS, CDR2 YYNGEE. Here the CDR3 DNA reads TGTGCCAGCAGCGTAGCTGACGGGAGCTCCTACAATGAGCAGTTCTTC. Protein sequence: CASSVADGSSYNEQFF.

This clone is medium-sized by share. The chain recombines TRBV4-3 with TRBJ1-1; possibly TRBD1 for D (6 bases). Per germline, CDR1 LGHNA and CDR2 YSLEER. The length of the CDR3 is 15 residues. V dropped 0 bases and J dropped 3 bases, with 11 bases sitting between them. CDR3: CASSQDTGLYTEAFF. The CDR3 nucleotides read TGCGCCAGCAGCCAAGATACAGGGCTGTACACTGAAGCTTTCTTT.

The rearrangement joins TRBV5-6 to TRBJ1-2, with D hard to call. The CDR3 loop spans 14 amino acids. The V end was cut by 1 base, the J end by 2 bases, with 9 bases between. From germline, CDR1 is SGHDT and CDR2 YYEEEE. DNA of the CDR3: TGTGCCAGCAGCTTGTCCGGATTCAACTATGGCTACACCTTC. This codes for CASSLSGFNYGYTF.

The chain employs TRBV7-8 and TRBJ2-3, with TRBD1 as a possible D gene (6 bases). The CDR3 covers 15 residues. V lost 0 bases to trimming and J lost 6 bases, with 13 bases between them. Germline CDR1 SGHVS, CDR2 FQNEAQ. The chain's CDR3 is CASSLAGQMGDTQYF. The CDR3 nucleotides read TGTGCCAGCAGCTTAGCGGGACAAATGGGGGATACGCAGTATTTT.

The rearrangement joins TRBV7-9 to TRBJ2-6; D call uncertain. The V gene lost 6 bases and the J gene lost 1 base, with 10 bases spanning the gap. CDR1 is SEHNR and CDR2 is FQNEAQ in the germline V gene (reference sequence). The CDR3 extends over 15 amino acids. CDR3: CASSTSESGANVLTF. The DNA for the CDR3 is TGTGCCAGCAGTACCAGCGAATCTGGGGCCAACGTCCTGACTTTC.

V is TRBV27 and J is TRBJ1-1; tentative D call: TRBD1 (5 bases). This CDR3 region has 16 residues. Trimming took off 6 bases at V and 2 bases at J, with 19 bases between the two ends. The germline CDR1 and CDR2 sequences are MNHEY and SMNVEV (reference sequence). The CDR3 DNA follows: TGTGCCAGCAGCCTATTTCAGGGTGCCCGAAACACTGAAGCTTTCTTT. Translating it yields CASSLFQGARNTEAFF.

This clone is medium-sized (0.01 to 0.1%) within its sample. The chain has TRBV11-2 and TRBJ2-7; 12 positions match TRBD2. CDR3 length: 14 amino acids. Germline V gene sequence: CDR1 SGHAT, CDR2 FQNNGV. V lost 5 bases to trimming and J lost 7 bases; unmatched junction nucleotides: 6. The chain's CDR3 is CASSPSGREEEQYF. CDR3 in DNA: TGTGCCAGCAGCCCTAGCGGGAGGGAGGAAGAGCAGTACTTC.

Here the CDR3 reads CASSQSNRVHEQYF. CDR3 sequence (DNA): TGCGCCAGCAGCCAAAGCAACAGGGTCCACGAGCAGTACTTC. The chain joins TRBV4-3 to TRBJ2-7; tentatively, D is TRBD1 (6 bases). V was cut by 2 bases and J by 5 bases, with 13 bases left in between. There are 14 residues in the CDR3. In germline, CDR1 is LGHNA, CDR2 YSLEER.